The 17 T cell receptor beta chains listed next were all sequenced from one sample in a study of cytomegalovirus exposure and HLA in healthy donors. The PCR ran on 60 Vbeta and 13 Jbeta primers. Here immunoSEQ multiplex PCR was the method, and the copy in TCRdb shows in-frame clones only, minus some. The sample lists 140,000 to 150,000 clones, about 79% occurring once. Sequenced material: PBMCs. The receptors originated from a woman aged 30 to 39 in good health and CMV-seronegative.

J is TRBJ1-1 and V is TRBV9; perhaps TRBD1 as D (6 bases). Germline assignment: CDR1 SGDLS and CDR2 YYNGEE. CDR3 length: 16 residues. V was clipped by 0 bases and J by 0 bases, with 12 bases between them. CDR3 in DNA: TGTGCCAGCAGCGTAGAGGGGGGGGCCCTGAACACTGAAGCTTTCTTT. This gives the protein CASSVEGGALNTEAFF.

The genes are TRBV7-2 and TRBJ2-3; 9 bases line up with TRBD2. V shed 1 base, J shed 0 bases, and the junction held 8 bases outside the gene matches. Germline CDR1 and CDR2: SGHTA and FQGNSA. This CDR3 spans 18 amino acids. CDR3 bases: TGTGCCAGCAGCTTAGAAATCGGACTAGCGACTAGCACAGATACGCAGTATTTT. Amino acid sequence: CASSLEIGLATSTDTQYF. The full variable domain, its missing parts supplied by reference TRBV7-2 and TRBJ2-3, is GAGVSQSPSNKVTEKGKDVELRCDPISGHTALYWYRQSLGQGLEFLIYFQGNSAPDKSGLPSDRFSAERTGGSVSTLTIQRTQQEDSAVYLCASSLEIGLATSTDTQYFGPGTRLTVL.

V and J are TRBV4-2 and TRBJ2-3, with a possible D match to TRBD2 (6 bases). From germline, CDR1 is LGHNA and CDR2 YNFKEQ. V was clipped by 8 bases and J by 3 bases, with 18 bases between them. The CDR3 length is 15 residues. Here the CDR3 DNA reads TGTGCCAGCGGGTCGGACCCGGAGGGGACAGATACGCAGTATTTT. Protein product: CASGSDPEGTDTQYF.

V usage is TRBV19 and J usage is TRBJ1-1, with TRBD1 matching 7 bases. After removal of 2 bases from V and 3 bases from J, the junction contained 6 bases not matched to a gene. CDR1 and CDR2 (germline): LNHDA, SQIVND (reference sequence). The length of the CDR3 is 15 residues. This CDR3 reads CASSITGDGDTEAFF. CDR3 sequence (DNA): TGTGCCAGTAGTATAACAGGGGACGGGGACACTGAAGCTTTCTTT.

The chain couples TRBV6-5 to TRBJ2-1, with D perhaps matching TRBD2 (5 bases). The germline CDR1 and CDR2 sequences are MNHEY and SVGAGI. The CDR3 is made up of 12 amino acids. V dropped 2 bases and J dropped 8 bases, with 7 bases sitting between them. CDR3 loop: CASSYGRDEQFF. The CDR3 DNA is TGTGCCAGCAGTTACGGGCGGGATGAGCAGTTCTTC.

V is TRBV6-6 and J is TRBJ2-1, with D possibly matching TRBD2 (8 bases). Deletions cut 5 bases from V and 5 bases from J, with 19 bases between. The germline gives CDR1 MNHNY, CDR2 SVGAGI (reference sequence). CDR3 length: 16 amino acids. CDR3 coding DNA: TGTGCCAGCAGTCGGGGGGGAGGGGGCAACCACAATGAGCAGTTCTTC. As protein: CASSRGGGGNHNEQFF.

The chain uses TRBV15 and TRBJ2-6, with D possibly TRBD1 on 6 matching bases. Germline V gives CDR1 LNHNV, CDR2 YYDKDF (reference sequence). The V gene lost 3 bases and the J gene lost 0 bases, with 12 bases spanning the gap. The length of the CDR3 is 17 residues. The CDR3 loop reads CATSRPTGVSGANVLTF. The CDR3 DNA reads TGTGCCACCAGCAGGCCGACAGGAGTCTCTGGGGCCAACGTCCTGACTTTC.

The chain combines TRBV6-5 with TRBJ1-1; D might be TRBD1 (6 bases). V shed 2 bases and J shed 10 bases, with 17 bases lying between them. This CDR3 has 14 residues. Germline V gene lookup returns CDR1 MNHEY and CDR2 SVGAGI. CDR3 DNA sequence: TGTGCCAGCAGTTACCCCGGGACACTTAAACGAGCTTTCTTT. Its translation is CASSYPGTLKRAFF.

This sequence joins TRBV5-6 and TRBJ1-5; TRBD1 matches 11 bases. The CDR3 runs to 17 residues. Germline assignment: CDR1 SGHDT and CDR2 YYEEEE. V shed 3 bases and J 5 bases; nucleotides not matched to a gene: 10. CDR3 in DNA: TGTGCCAGCAGCTCCAGGCGCCGGACAGGGGGCGATCAGCCCCAGCATTTT. Protein sequence: CASSSRRRTGGDQPQHF.

The CDR3 spells CASSLMTSEGEKLFF. Written as DNA, the CDR3 is TGTGCCAGCAGCTTAATGACATCCGAGGGTGAAAAACTGTTTTTT. V and J are TRBV7-6 and TRBJ1-4; D is undetermined. V dropped 2 bases and J dropped 7 bases, with 14 bases sitting between them. Germline V gene lookup returns CDR1 SGHVS and CDR2 FNYEAQ. The length of the CDR3 is 15 residues.

The V gene is TRBV6-6, the J gene TRBJ1-4; weak D call: TRBD1 (5 bases). The CDR3 consists of 15 residues. V was cut by 10 bases and J by 3 bases, with 18 bases left in between. Germline CDR1 is MNHNY and CDR2 is SVGAGI (reference sequence). This CDR3 is CATRSGRAANEKLFF. CDR3 nucleotide sequence: TGTGCCACCCGGTCGGGCAGGGCGGCTAATGAAAAACTGTTTTTT.

This sequence joins TRBV13 and TRBJ1-6; D is ambiguous. V was cut by 0 bases and J by 14 bases, with 11 bases left in between. The CDR3 is 13 residues long. CDR1 and CDR2 from the germline V gene are PRHDT and FYEKMQ (reference sequence). In nucleotides, the CDR3 is TGTGCCAGCAGCTTAGGGAGGGAGAAAGCCCTCCACTTT. It specifies CASSLGREKALHF.

The rearrangement links TRBV7-3 to TRBJ2-1; D perhaps matches TRBD2 (5 bases). The germline gives CDR1 SGHTA, CDR2 FQGTGA. V was shortened by 0 bases and J by 4 bases, with 10 bases between the two germline ends. CDR3 length: 15 amino acids. The CDR3 DNA is TGTGCCAGCAGCTTAACGATTGGCGGGTACAATGAGCAGTTCTTC. It yields the protein CASSLTIGGYNEQFF.

V and J are TRBV29-1 and TRBJ1-1, with a possible D match to TRBD1 (5 bases). The CDR3 contains 13 residues. V lost 7 bases and J lost 1, with 13 bases in between. Germline assignment: CDR1 SQVTM and CDR2 ANQGSEA. The CDR3 coding sequence is TGCAGCGCCACCGGGGGGGGGAACACTGAAGCTTTCTTT. This encodes CSATGGGNTEAFF.

The J gene is TRBJ1-3, the V gene TRBV30, with no clear D. With 3 bases removed from V and 1 base from J, the gap between germline ends came to 7 bases. Germline values: CDR1 GTSNPN, CDR2 SVGIG (reference sequence). CDR3 length: 13 amino acids. The CDR3 loop is CAWRTGSGNTIYF. Here the CDR3 DNA reads TGTGCCTGGAGGACTGGATCTGGAAACACCATATATTTT.

This clone was seen a handful of times. The chain couples TRBV7-8 to TRBJ2-2; no reliable D call. Trimming stripped 2 bases from V and 2 bases from J, with 9 bases between. CDR1 is SGHVS, CDR2 FQNEAQ, per germline. This CDR3 region has 15 residues. CDR3 amino acids: CASSLNSPNTGELFF. The CDR3 DNA is TGTGCCAGCAGCTTAAACAGTCCTAACACCGGGGAGCTGTTTTTT.

The V gene is TRBV9, the J gene TRBJ2-5; possibly TRBD2 for D (5 bases). With 0 bases removed from V and 5 bases from J, the gap between germline ends came to 8 bases. Germline V gives CDR1 SGDLS, CDR2 YYNGEE. The CDR3 runs 13 residues. CDR3 sequence: CASSVGGLETQYF. The CDR3 DNA follows: TGTGCCAGCAGCGTAGGAGGGTTGGAGACCCAGTACTTC. Variable domain in full (rest from reference TRBV9 and TRBJ2-5): DSGVTQTPKHLITATGQRVTLRCSPRSGDLSVYWYQQSLDQGLQFLIQYYNGEERAKGNILERFSAQQFPDLHSELNLSSLELGDSALYFCASSVGGLETQYFGPGTRLLVL.